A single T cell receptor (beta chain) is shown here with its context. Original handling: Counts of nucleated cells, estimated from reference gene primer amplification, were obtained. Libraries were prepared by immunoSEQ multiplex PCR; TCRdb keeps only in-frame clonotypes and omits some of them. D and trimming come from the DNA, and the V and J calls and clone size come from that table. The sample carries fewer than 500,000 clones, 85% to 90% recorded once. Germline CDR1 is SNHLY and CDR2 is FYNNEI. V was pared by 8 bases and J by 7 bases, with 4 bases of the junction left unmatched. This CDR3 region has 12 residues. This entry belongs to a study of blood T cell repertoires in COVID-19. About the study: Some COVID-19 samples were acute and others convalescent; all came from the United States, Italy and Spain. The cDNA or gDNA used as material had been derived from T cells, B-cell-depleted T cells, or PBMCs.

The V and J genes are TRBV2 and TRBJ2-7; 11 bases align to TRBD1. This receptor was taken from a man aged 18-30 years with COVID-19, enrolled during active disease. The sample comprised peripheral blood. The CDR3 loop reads CASGQGAIEQYF. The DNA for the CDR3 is TGTGCCAGCGGACAGGGGGCAATTGAGCAGTACTTC.